This T cell receptor beta chain was captured in a study of shared clonotypes between healthy human individuals. A note on this clone: What it recognizes is unknown.

There are 15 residues in the CDR3. Germline V gene sequence: CDR1 SNHLY, CDR2 FYNNEI. V lost 5 bases, J lost 0 bases, and 10 bases lay in between. Study findings and constraints: Estimated clonotype richness was generally higher in naive than memory subsets. Against clonotypes common to all four donors, non-shared ones had lower generation probabilities.

TCRdb's copy holds only in-frame clones and misses some; the assay was immunoSEQ multiplex PCR. This table has roughly 2.2 million clones, roughly 93% appearing once. Sequenced: naive CD4+ T cells from PBMCs. Subset meaning: CD45RA+ positively selected. The V and J genes are TRBV2 and TRBJ2-2; the D is unclear. The receptor's source is a man between 18 and 35 years old in good health. Some clones in this sample may be carry-over from other donors' samples. The CDR3 region is CASSTDGPNTGELFF. CDR3 DNA sequence: TGTGCCAGCAGTACCGACGGACCGAACACCGGGGAGCTGTTTTTT.